This entry lists 28 T cell receptor beta chains sequenced from one sample in a study of CD8+CD57+ T cells in acquired aplastic anemia. Both TCR beta VDJ combination and CDR3 sequence profiling were carried out. Genomic DNA was the template for this profiling. TCRdb recomputed calls from the reads with MiXCR, one row per CDR3 protein. The table lists around 180,000 distinct CDR3 sequences, approximately 48% of them singletons. It was patients with CD8+CD57+ cell expansion by flow cytometry who were chosen for sequencing. Sequencing was carried out using sorted CD4+, CD8+, or CD8+CD57+ T cells (not recorded which) from PBMCs. These receptors were collected from a human donor with aplastic anemia.

This clonotype was counted many times. This chain links TRBV9 with TRBJ2-3; D remains ambiguous. The CDR3 consists of 15 residues. The V gene lost 0 bases and the J gene lost 1 base, with 9 bases spanning the gap. Germline V gene data show CDR1 as SGDLS and CDR2 as YYNGEE. The CDR3 nucleotides are TGTGCCAGCAGCGTAGCCCCAAGGGGCACAGATACGCAGTATTTT. This codes for CASSVAPRGTDTQYF.

In DNA, the CDR3 is TGTGCCAGCAGCCGAGGACTAGCGGGGGGGTCCTACGAGCAGTACTTC. It translates to CASSRGLAGGSYEQYF. This sequence joins TRBV11-2 and TRBJ2-7; 15 nucleotides match TRBD2. The junction had 3 bases not matched to a gene; V was cut back by 5 bases and J by 1 base. This CDR3 spans 16 amino acids. CDR1 is SGHAT, CDR2 FQNNGV, per germline.

The chain has TRBV29-1 and TRBJ1-2, with D unresolved. Germline values: CDR1 SQVTM, CDR2 ANQGSEA. V lost 3 bases, J lost 7 bases, and 12 bases lay in between. The CDR3 loop spans 12 amino acids. This CDR3 reads CSVEGNPGGYTF. DNA for the CDR3: TGCAGCGTTGAGGGGAACCCGGGTGGCTACACCTTC.

This clonotype occurred many times. The chain carries TRBV12-3 or TRBV12-4 and TRBJ1-1; D is uncertain. The CDR3 runs to 15 residues. V was clipped by 3 bases and J by 3 bases, with 14 bases between them. The CDR3 is CASSFVRFPDTEAFF. Here the CDR3 DNA reads TGTGCCAGCAGTTTCGTCCGATTCCCGGACACTGAAGCTTTCTTT.

This clonotype appeared many times. The chain joins TRBV5-4 to TRBJ2-3, with 8 bases that match TRBD2. This CDR3 spans 16 amino acids. With 4 bases clipped from V and 1 base from J, the junction kept 8 bases outside the gene matches. Germline V gene sequence: CDR1 SGHNT, CDR2 YYREEE (reference sequence). In DNA form, the CDR3 reads TGTGCCAGCAGCGTCTATCGGGGGGGCGGCACAGATACGCAGTATTTT. It is translated as CASSVYRGGGTDTQYF.

The chain combines TRBV19 with TRBJ2-2; D gene unclear. Germline V gene data show CDR1 as LNHDA and CDR2 as SQIVND (reference sequence). Trimming cost V 2 bases and J 7 bases, with 8 bases left between them. The CDR3 is 13 amino acids. The CDR3 sequence is CASSIQGIGELFF. DNA for the CDR3: TGTGCCAGTAGTATACAAGGGATCGGGGAGCTGTTTTTT.

Concerning this clonotype: This may arise from a read error, as a much more abundant clone is one base away. CDR3 region: CASGRARVRDEQLF. DNA for the CDR3: TGTGCCAGCGGTAGGGCGAGGGTTCGCGATGAGCAGCTCTTC. The rearrangement uses TRBV25-1 and TRBJ2-1; D is perhaps TRBD2 (5 bases). CDR1 is MGHDK and CDR2 is SYGVNS in the germline V gene. The CDR3 is 14 residues long.

This clonotype was seen repeatedly, ten times or more. This chain links TRBV19 with TRBJ1-1; possible D gene TRBD1, 6 bases. The CDR3 runs to 17 residues. Trimming pared 2 bases from V and 1 base from J, leaving 17 bases between. Per germline, CDR1 LNHDA and CDR2 SQIVND (reference sequence). The DNA for the CDR3 is TGTGCCAGTAGTATAAGGGATTTTACAGGGAAGAACACTGAAGCTTTCTTT. Its protein is CASSIRDFTGKNTEAFF.

Here the CDR3 reads CSALPLTETYEQYF. The CDR3 region has the DNA TGCAGTGCCCTCCCGTTGACCGAAACCTACGAGCAGTACTTC. V usage is TRBV20-1 and J usage is TRBJ2-7; D gene ambiguous. Germline V gene sequence: CDR1 DFQATT, CDR2 SNEGSKA (reference sequence). The CDR3 length is 14 residues. Trimming took off 6 bases at V and 2 bases at J, with 17 bases between the two ends.

This chain joins TRBV2 and TRBJ2-3, with D hard to call. The V end was cut by 5 bases, the J end by 0 bases, with 6 bases between. The CDR3 runs to 13 residues. The germline V gene has CDR1 SNHLY and CDR2 FYNNEI. The CDR3 region has the DNA TGTGCCAGCAGTCCGGAGAGCACAGATACGCAGTATTTT. This codes for CASSPESTDTQYF.

The gene calls are TRBV9 and TRBJ2-1, with 9 bases matching TRBD1. Germline V gene data show CDR1 as SGDLS and CDR2 as YYNGEE. The V segment lost 3 bases and the J segment 1 base; nucleotides outside the gene matches: 2. This CDR3 has 15 residues. The CDR3 protein is CASSGGQGSYNEQFF. Written as DNA, the CDR3 is TGTGCCAGCAGCGGCGGACAGGGGTCCTACAATGAGCAGTTCTTC.

This clonotype occurred many times. In DNA form, the CDR3 reads TGCAGTGCTAGAGATCAATATACGCAGTATTTT. Translated, it gives CSARDQYTQYF. The gene calls are TRBV20-1 and TRBJ2-3; D ambiguous. The V and J ends lost 0 bases and 7 bases respectively, with 5 bases between them. The CDR3 runs to 11 residues. Germline V gene lookup returns CDR1 DFQATT and CDR2 SNEGSKA (reference sequence).

This CDR3 reads CASSLGGGREAGNTIYF. The CDR3 bases are TGTGCCAGCAGCTTAGGAGGGGGCAGGGAGGCTGGAAACACCATATATTTT. V usage is TRBV7-6 and J usage is TRBJ1-3, with 7 bases aligning to TRBD1. Germline CDR1 is SGHVS and CDR2 is FNYEAQ. The CDR3 contains 17 residues. Trimming at V came to 1 base and at J to 2 bases, leaving 8 bases not matched to a gene.

Many counts were recorded for this clonotype. This rearrangement joins TRBV6-5 to TRBJ1-2; a weak D match, TRBD1 (5 bases). V lost 4 bases and J 2 bases, leaving 11 bases between the germline ends. This CDR3 region has 14 residues. CDR1 MNHEY and CDR2 SVGAGI come from the germline V gene. CDR3 in DNA: TGTGCCAGCAGTTTCGTGACAGCAAACTATGGCTACACCTTC. Translating gives CASSFVTANYGYTF.

The chain uses TRBV13 and TRBJ2-7; 9 bases align to TRBD2. V lost 5 bases and J lost 4; bases outside the gene matches: 9. The CDR3 extends over 15 amino acids. Germline lookup yields CDR1 PRHDT and CDR2 FYEKMQ (reference sequence). The CDR3 bases are TGTGCCAGCAGCCTCATAGGGACTAGCCAATACGAGCAGTACTTC. Its protein is CASSLIGTSQYEQYF.

On this clonotype itself: This sequence may be a read error, since a much larger clone differs from it by one base. The rearrangement uses TRBV6-1 and TRBJ1-2; D is ambiguous. This CDR3 is built from 15 residues. From germline, CDR1 is MNHNS and CDR2 SASEGT. This CDR3 reads CAISEAPGGVVGYTF. The CDR3, as DNA: TGTGCCATCAGTGAAGCGCCGGGAGGAGTTGTTGGCTACACCTTC.

This clonotype was found once. This sequence joins TRBV20-1 and TRBJ1-2, with unresolved D. CDR1 is DFQATT and CDR2 is SNEGSKA in the germline V gene (reference sequence). The V gene lost 1 base and the J gene lost 6 bases, with 12 bases spanning the gap. The CDR3 runs 13 residues. CDR3 sequence reads: CSARVQAGDGYTF. The CDR3 coding sequence is TGCAGTGCTAGAGTTCAGGCTGGGGATGGCTACACCTTC.

The chain links TRBV15 to TRBJ2-5; D might be TRBD1 or TRBD2, each matching 5 bases. The J call may be faulty, since TRBJ2-7 better matches the DNA end. CDR3 size: 13 residues. CDR1 LNHNV and CDR2 YYDKDF come from the germline V gene (reference sequence). Written as DNA, the CDR3 is TGTGCCACCAGCGGGACGGACTCCTACGAGCAGTACTTC. It codes for CATSGTDSYEQYF.

There are many counts of this clonotype. V gene TRBV5-1 combines with J gene TRBJ1-2; D unresolved. Germline CDR1 and CDR2: SGHRS and YFSETQ. Trimming shortened V by 0 bases and J by 3 bases, and 6 bases separated the two germline ends. The CDR3 has 13 residues. The CDR3 DNA reads TGCGCCAGCAGCTTGGGTCCGGACTATGGCTACACCTTC. This gives the protein CASSLGPDYGYTF.

The sample holds a few counts of this clonotype. This sequence joins TRBV7-4 and TRBJ2-7; D uncertain. Germline V gene data show CDR1 as SGHVT and CDR2 as SQSDAQ. V was trimmed by 6 bases and J by 2 bases, leaving 11 bases between them. The CDR3 length is 13 residues. The CDR3 nucleotides are TGTGCCAGCAGGTTGGGCAGTACCTACGAGCAGTACTTC. Amino acid sequence: CASRLGSTYEQYF.

V usage is TRBV5-1 and J usage is TRBJ2-7; 10 positions agree with TRBD1. Per germline, CDR1 SGHRS and CDR2 YFSETQ. This CDR3 spans 16 amino acids. J lost 4 bases, V lost 1 base, and 8 bases had no gene match. The CDR3 protein is CASSLSGQGSKYEQYF. DNA of the CDR3: TGCGCCAGCAGCTTGTCGGGACAGGGGAGTAAGTACGAGCAGTACTTC.

The rearrangement joins TRBV15 to TRBJ2-5, with D tentatively TRBD1 (7 bases). V shed 3 bases and J shed 4 bases, with 18 bases lying between them. The CDR3 has 16 residues. Per the germline V gene, CDR1 is LNHNV and CDR2 is YYDKDF (reference sequence). CDR3 amino acids: CATSSDRDSRRETQYF. CDR3 nucleotide sequence: TGTGCCACCAGCAGCGACAGGGACTCCCGACGAGAGACCCAGTACTTC.

The chain links TRBV7-9 to TRBJ2-7, with a weak D call TRBD2 (6 bases). The CDR3 covers 15 residues. Germline V gene sequence: CDR1 SEHNR, CDR2 FQNEAQ (reference sequence). The ends were cut back, 5 bases at V and 0 bases at J, with 14 bases in the middle. CDR3 in DNA: TGTGCCAGCAGCGCACCGGGGGACCCCTCCTACGAGCAGTACTTC. Protein: CASSAPGDPSYEQYF. Together with reference TRBV7-9 and TRBJ2-7, the CDR3 gives the full variable domain: DTGVSQNPRHKITKRGQNVTFRCDPISEHNRLYWYRQTLGQGPEFLTYFQNEAQLEKSRLLSDRFSAERPKGSFSTLEIQRTEQGDSAMYLCASSAPGDPSYEQYFGPGTRLTVT.

The chain joins TRBV4-2 to TRBJ2-7; D ambiguous. Trimming left V 1 base short and J 12 bases short, with 16 bases between. The germline gives CDR1 LGHNA, CDR2 YNFKEQ. The CDR3 runs 13 residues. The CDR3 DNA reads TGTGCCAGCAGCCAAGGCCTAGAGGAACAAGGGTACTTC. It codes for CASSQGLEEQGYF.

The chain employs TRBV15 and TRBJ2-7, with TRBD1 matching over 9 bases. There are 16 residues in the CDR3. Germline V gives CDR1 LNHNV, CDR2 YYDKDF (reference sequence). V dropped 6 bases and J dropped 0; count of bases not matched to a gene: 9. CDR3 nucleotide sequence: TGTGCCACCAGTCAACCCGGGACAGGGTCCTCCTACGAGCAGTACTTC. It encodes CATSQPGTGSSYEQYF.

Ten or more counts support this clonotype. The V gene is TRBV7-6, the J gene TRBJ2-1; D is uncertain. Germline CDR1 is SGHVS and CDR2 is FNYEAQ. With 1 base removed from V and 7 bases from J, the gap between germline ends came to 2 bases. CDR3 length: 11 residues. The DNA of the CDR3 is TGTGCCAGCAGCTTAGTTAATGAGCAGTTCTTC. Amino acid sequence: CASSLVNEQFF.

The rearrangement links TRBV19 to TRBJ2-7; no firm D call. The germline V gene has CDR1 LNHDA and CDR2 SQIVND (reference sequence). This CDR3 is built from 13 residues. Trimming removed 1 base at V and 1 base at J, with 5 bases between. The CDR3 spells CASSIVLSYEQYF. As DNA, the CDR3 is TGTGCCAGTAGTATAGTTCTATCCTACGAGCAGTACTTC.

CDR3 in amino acids: CATSGDGRQPYEQYF. Written as DNA, the CDR3 is TGTGCCACCAGCGGGGACGGCAGGCAACCCTACGAGCAGTACTTC. This chain joins TRBV15 and TRBJ2-7, with D tentatively TRBD1 or TRBD2 (5 bases each). V was shortened by 5 bases and J by 2 bases, with 16 bases between the two germline ends. The CDR3 runs to 15 residues. Germline V gene sequence: CDR1 LNHNV, CDR2 YYDKDF (reference sequence).